This TCR beta chain was identified during a study of cytomegalovirus exposure and HLA in healthy donors. Researchers ran the PCR with 60 Vbeta and 13 Jbeta primers. The method was immunoSEQ multiplex PCR; TCRdb's version includes in-frame clones alone and lacks a portion of them. Among about 130,000 clones listed, approximately 80% were seen once. This CDR3 is built from 15 residues. CDR1 is SNHLY and CDR2 is FYNNEI in the germline V gene. Germline trimming cut 5 bases from V and 2 bases from J; bases unmatched to any gene: 5. This TCR came from a man in his forties in good health and CMV-seronegative. The chain couples TRBV2 to TRBJ2-2; 7 bases are a match to TRBD2. The specimen sequenced was PBMCs. The CDR3 sequence: CASSLTSSNTGELFF. The CDR3 region has the DNA TGTGCCAGCAGTCTGACTAGCAGTAACACCGGGGAGCTGTTTTTT. The full variable domain, with the rest looked up from reference TRBV2 and TRBJ2-2, is EPEVTQTPSHQVTQMGQEVILRCVPISNHLYFYWYRQILGQKVEFLVSFYNNEISEKSEIFDDQFSVERPDGSNFTLKIRSTKLEDSAMYFCASSLTSSNTGELFFGEGSRLTVL.